The 28 T cell receptor beta chains listed next were all sequenced from one sample in a study of response to subunit inactivated influenza vaccine. TCRdb independently ran MiXCR on the RT-PCR reads; one entry per CDR3 protein. The sample has about 240,000 distinct CDR3 sequences, 10% to 15% seen once; the top ten hold approximately 8.4%. The sample consisted of non-naive T cells sorted from PBMCs, taken 14 days before vaccination. These receptors originate from a man in his fifties who received an inactivated influenza vaccine.

This clonotype was seen repeatedly, ten times or more. The V gene is TRBV4-1, the J gene TRBJ2-3; D remains unclear. This CDR3 has 12 amino acids. V was clipped by 0 bases and J by 11 bases, with 9 bases between them. The germline gives CDR1 MGHRA, CDR2 YSYEKL. The CDR3 DNA reads TGCGCCAGCAGCCAAGACCAGAGAATGCAGTATTTT. It specifies CASSQDQRMQYF.

At least ten counts were recorded for this clonotype. V is TRBV27 and J is TRBJ1-4; weak D call: TRBD1 (5 bases). The V end lost 4 bases, the J end lost 3 bases, and 15 bases lay between the germline ends. The CDR3 consists of 16 residues. In germline, CDR1 is MNHEY, CDR2 SMNVEV (reference sequence). Here the CDR3 DNA reads TGTGCCAGCAGTTGGGAAGGGGTGACGGCTAATGAAAAACTGTTTTTT. Protein sequence: CASSWEGVTANEKLFF.

This clonotype was observed a handful of times. The V call is TRBV10-2, the J call TRBJ1-5; no firm D call. CDR3 length equals 16 residues. V gave up 2 bases and J gave up 3 bases, with 14 bases separating them. Per the germline V gene, CDR1 is WSHSY and CDR2 is SAAADI. The chain's CDR3 is CASSEPGRAPNQPQHF. In nucleotides, the CDR3 is TGCGCCAGCAGTGAGCCGGGGAGGGCCCCCAATCAGCCCCAGCATTTT.

The chain employs TRBV20-1 and TRBJ2-7; D possibly corresponds to TRBD1 (5 bases). The V and J ends lost 2 bases and 2 bases respectively, with 13 bases between them. The CDR3 consists of 14 residues. Germline-derived CDR1 and CDR2 are DFQATT and SNEGSKA (reference sequence). In DNA form, the CDR3 reads TGCAGTGCTAGACAGACAGTAGGAACCTACGAGCAGTACTTC. Translating it yields CSARQTVGTYEQYF.

This clonotype was seen only a few times. The V gene is TRBV20-1, the J gene TRBJ2-3, with TRBD1 matching over 7 bases. V lost 2 bases to trimming and J lost 0 bases; unmatched junction nucleotides: 2. The germline gives CDR1 DFQATT, CDR2 SNEGSKA (reference sequence). The CDR3 sequence is 14 residues long. CDR3 region: CSARRDSSTDTQYF. The CDR3 bases are TGCAGTGCTAGAAGGGACAGTAGCACAGATACGCAGTATTTT.

This clonotype was observed at least ten times. The CDR3, as DNA: TGTGCCAGCAGCCCAGGGGGCAATGAGCAGTTCTTC. This translates into CASSPGGNEQFF. The chain is built from TRBV28 and TRBJ2-1, with 7 bases that match TRBD1. The CDR3 consists of 12 residues. Germline-derived CDR1 and CDR2 are MDHEN and SYDVKM. V gave up 6 bases and J gave up 6 bases; unmatched junction bases: 2.

This clonotype showed up just a few times. The CDR3 DNA sequence: TGTGCCAGCAGCTTAGGTAGGGCCTCAGATGAAAAACTGTTTTTT. It codes for CASSLGRASDEKLFF. The V and J genes are TRBV7-9 and TRBJ1-4; D is uncertain. This CDR3 spans 15 amino acids. From germline, CDR1 is SEHNR and CDR2 FQNEAQ (reference sequence). V lost 1 base and J lost 6, with 12 bases in between.

This clonotype was observed many times. The CDR3 protein is CASSQGTGVAGNQPQHF. The CDR3 bases are TGCGCCAGCAGCCAAGGGACAGGGGTGGCGGGCAATCAGCCCCAGCATTTT. The V call is TRBV4-1, the J call TRBJ1-5; 9 bases agree with TRBD1. CDR3 size: 17 residues. Germline trimming cut 1 base from V and 2 bases from J; bases unmatched to any gene: 6. The germline V gene has CDR1 MGHRA and CDR2 YSYEKL.

CDR3 in DNA: TGCGCCAGCAGCCAAGATCCCCGGGAGGGCCGAAACGAGCAGTACTTC. Amino acids: CASSQDPREGRNEQYF. The chain employs TRBV4-3 and TRBJ2-7, with 8 bases matching TRBD2. The CDR3 contains 16 residues. CDR1 is LGHNA and CDR2 is YSLEER in the germline V gene. V shed 0 bases and J 5 bases; nucleotides not matched to a gene: 9.

Concerning this clonotype itself: One junction end does not reproduce the germline sequence, and a read error may be involved. The chain links TRBV7-7 to TRBJ2-3; 14 bases are shared with TRBD2. This CDR3 comprises 20 residues. Germline V gene sequence: CDR1 SSHAT, CDR2 FNYEAQ (reference sequence). The CDR3, as DNA: TGTGCTAGCAGCCGACGTCCGGGACTAGCGGGGGCCCCGAGCACAGATACGCAGTATTTT. Translating gives CASSRRPGLAGAPSTDTQYF.

This clonotype was counted between two and nine times. The CDR3 nucleotides are TGTGCCAGCAGCTTAAGTGCGACAGGGGGAACTGAAGCTTTCTTT. Translation gives CASSLSATGGTEAFF. The J gene is TRBJ1-1, the V gene TRBV11-2, with TRBD1 matching 9 bases. The CDR3 totals 15 residues. Germline CDR1 reads SGHAT; CDR2 reads FQNNGV. The V and J ends lost 2 bases and 5 bases, in that order; junction bases with no gene match: 6.

This chain connects TRBV3-1 to TRBJ2-5, with TRBD2 matching 9 bases. The germline CDR1 and CDR2 sequences are LGHDT and YNNKEL (reference sequence). The trim removed 8 bases at V and 5 bases at J, leaving 12 bases unmatched. The CDR3 totals 15 residues. The CDR3: CASCLGLAYEETQYF. The CDR3 DNA reads TGTGCCAGCTGCCTGGGACTAGCCTATGAGGAGACCCAGTACTTC.

This chain's CDR3 is CSVETDRTYEQYF. The CDR3 bases are TGCAGCGTTGAAACAGACAGGACCTACGAGCAGTACTTC. This sequence joins TRBV29-1 and TRBJ2-7, with D possibly matching TRBD1 (6 bases). V gave up 2 bases and J gave up 2 bases, with 10 bases separating them. This CDR3 region has 13 residues. Germline-derived CDR1 and CDR2 are SQVTM and ANQGSEA.

The rearrangement uses TRBV12-3 or TRBV12-4 and TRBJ2-7; possible D gene TRBD2, 5 bases. This CDR3 is built from 15 residues. V shed 1 base and J shed 0 bases, with 10 bases lying between them. The CDR3 is CASSLGMGASYEQYF. CDR3 nucleotides: TGTGCCAGCAGTTTAGGCATGGGAGCCTCCTACGAGCAGTACTTC.

This clonotype was picked up a small number of times. The chain combines TRBV4-2 with TRBJ2-5; 14 bases align to TRBD2. Germline loops: CDR1 LGHNA, CDR2 YNFKEQ. The CDR3 extends over 14 amino acids. J lost 10 bases, V lost 4 bases, and 5 bases had no gene match. The CDR3 nucleotides are TGTGCCAGCAGCCTTGGACTAGCGGGAGGCGACCAGTACTTC. Protein sequence: CASSLGLAGGDQYF.

The V and J genes are TRBV5-1 and TRBJ1-1; a weak D match, TRBD1 (6 bases). The germline CDR1 and CDR2 sequences are SGHRS and YFSETQ. The V end was cut by 6 bases, the J end by 2 bases, with 20 bases between. The CDR3 contains 16 residues. In DNA, the CDR3 is TGCGCCAGCACCCCCCGAGGGGGGGTGGGAAACACTGAAGCTTTCTTT. This sequence encodes CASTPRGGVGNTEAFF.

The chain uses TRBV11-1 and TRBJ2-6, with D possibly being TRBD2 (6 bases). The V gene's germline CDR1 is SGHAT and CDR2 FQDESV (reference sequence). This CDR3 spans 18 amino acids. Trimming stripped 2 bases from V and 0 bases from J, with 14 bases between. CDR3 coding DNA: TGTGCCAGCAGCTTAACCCGGGGGTTCTCCTCTGGGGCCAACGTCCTGACTTTC. Protein sequence: CASSLTRGFSSGANVLTF.

The rearrangement links TRBV3-1 to TRBJ1-1; TRBD1 is a possible D gene (6 bases). This CDR3 is 13 amino acids long. CDR1 is LGHDT, CDR2 YNNKEL, per germline (reference sequence). V gave up 4 bases and J gave up 4 bases, with 10 bases separating them. The CDR3 nucleotides are TGTGCCAGCAGCCGGAAGGGGGGCACTGAAGCTTTCTTT. It specifies CASSRKGGTEAFF.

The rearrangement links TRBV18 to TRBJ2-1; 7 bases align to TRBD2. The J segment lost 3 bases and the V segment lost 2 bases, leaving 10 bases of the junction unmatched. Germline V gene sequence: CDR1 KGHSH, CDR2 LQKENI. The CDR3 length is 17 residues. CDR3 in amino acids: CASSPAASGRGYNEQFF. DNA for the CDR3: TGTGCCAGCTCACCAGCGGCTAGCGGAAGGGGCTACAATGAGCAGTTCTTC.

This clonotype came up a few times. The rearrangement uses TRBV20-1 and TRBJ1-6, with unresolved D. The CDR3 has 13 amino acids. Trimming left V 7 bases short and J 7 bases short, with 14 bases between. The germline V gene encodes CDR1 DFQATT and CDR2 SNEGSKA (reference sequence). CDR3 nucleotides: TGCAGTGTCCGACGGGGTCTCAATTCACCCCTCCACTTT. Its translation: CSVRRGLNSPLHF.

This chain uses TRBV20-1 with TRBJ1-5; D remains unclear. The germline V and J ends were trimmed by 6 bases and 3 bases, with 12 bases remaining between them. CDR1 is DFQATT and CDR2 is SNEGSKA in the germline V gene (reference sequence). This CDR3 is 13 amino acids long. The CDR3 DNA is TGCAGTGCAAATCCGGGCCTCAATCAGCCCCAGCATTTT. It codes for CSANPGLNQPQHF.

This clonotype was recorded many times. V gene TRBV20-1 combines with J gene TRBJ1-6, with D perhaps matching TRBD1 (5 bases). Trimming took 0 bases from V and 9 from J, leaving 15 bases between them. This CDR3 contains 15 residues. Per the germline V gene, CDR1 is DFQATT and CDR2 is SNEGSKA (reference sequence). Here the CDR3 DNA reads TGCAGTGCTAGAGATCCGGACCAGGGTAGTTCACCCCTCCACTTT. It codes for CSARDPDQGSSPLHF.

The rearrangement joins TRBV5-1 to TRBJ1-2; 7 nucleotides agree with TRBD1. The CDR3 covers 18 residues. Per the germline V gene, CDR1 is SGHRS and CDR2 is YFSETQ. V lost 3 bases to trimming and J lost 6 bases; unmatched junction nucleotides: 20. This CDR3 reads CASSSTLSVGGGADGYTF. CDR3 nucleotides: TGCGCCAGCAGCTCCACACTGTCGGTTGGAGGGGGCGCAGATGGCTACACCTTC.

The CDR3 DNA sequence: TGTGCCACCAGCAGAGGGGACAGGGGGTGGCCTGTCTATGGCTACACCTTC. Translating it yields CATSRGDRGWPVYGYTF. This chain joins TRBV15 and TRBJ1-2, with 11 bases matching TRBD1. The CDR3 has 17 residues. CDR1 and CDR2 (germline): LNHNV, YYDKDF (reference sequence). After removal of 1 base from V and 4 bases from J, the junction contained 8 bases not matched to a gene.

This clonotype appeared a few times. The chain uses TRBV6-1 and TRBJ1-1, with TRBD1 as a possible D gene (5 bases). CDR3 size: 14 residues. Germline CDR1 and CDR2: MNHNS and SASEGT. Deletions cut 8 bases from V and 2 bases from J, with 15 bases between. For the CDR3, the DNA is TGTGCCAGCCGCCGGGGGAGGGATAACACTGAAGCTTTCTTT. Translated, it gives CASRRGRDNTEAFF.

This clonotype was picked up many times. The chain has TRBV7-6 and TRBJ1-1; no reliable D call. The CDR3 is 13 residues long. Germline V CDR1 and CDR2: SGHVS, FNYEAQ. Deletions cut 1 base from V and 4 bases from J, with 7 bases between. The CDR3 DNA reads TGTGCCAGCAGCTTAGAGCAGCTCACTGAAGCTTTCTTT. It specifies CASSLEQLTEAFF.

V and J are TRBV10-3 and TRBJ2-1; D unresolved. The CDR3 consists of 12 residues. From germline, CDR1 is ENHRY and CDR2 SYGVKD. Trimming removed 4 bases at V and 5 bases at J, with 6 bases between. The CDR3 loop reads CAISGQHNEQFF. The CDR3 DNA is TGTGCCATCAGTGGGCAGCACAATGAGCAGTTCTTC.

This clonotype was observed many times. This chain joins TRBV6-1 and TRBJ2-1; the D is unclear. Germline CDR1 reads MNHNS; CDR2 reads SASEGT. Trimming cost V 7 bases and J 6 bases, with 13 bases left between them. The CDR3 is 13 amino acids. CDR3 DNA sequence: TGTGCCAGCACCCGGTGGGGTTCCAATGAGCAGTTCTTC. This sequence encodes CASTRWGSNEQFF.